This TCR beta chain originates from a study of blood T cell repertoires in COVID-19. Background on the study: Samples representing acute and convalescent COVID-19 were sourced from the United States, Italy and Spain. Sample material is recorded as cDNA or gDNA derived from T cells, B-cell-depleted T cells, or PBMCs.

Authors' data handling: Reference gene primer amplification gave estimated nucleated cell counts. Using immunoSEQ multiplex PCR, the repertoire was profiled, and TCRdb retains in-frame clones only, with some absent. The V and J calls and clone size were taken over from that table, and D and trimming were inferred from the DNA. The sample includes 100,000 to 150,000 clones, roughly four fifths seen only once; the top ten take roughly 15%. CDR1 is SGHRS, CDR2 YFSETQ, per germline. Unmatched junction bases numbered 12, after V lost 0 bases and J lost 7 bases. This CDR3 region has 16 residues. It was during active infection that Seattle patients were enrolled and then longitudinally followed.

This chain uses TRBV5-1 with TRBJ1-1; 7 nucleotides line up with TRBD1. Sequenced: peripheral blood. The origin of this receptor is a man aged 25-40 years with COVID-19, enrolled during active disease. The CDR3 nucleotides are TGCGCCAGCAGCTTGGGGGGATCGGGGACAGAAGGTGAAGCTTTCTTT. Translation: CASSLGGSGTEGEAFF. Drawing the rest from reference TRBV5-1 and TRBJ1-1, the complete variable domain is KAGVTQTPRYLIKTRGQQVTLSCSPISGHRSVSWYQQTPGQGLQFLFEYFSETQRNKGNFPGRFSGRQFSNSRSEMNVSTLELGDSALYLCASSLGGSGTEGEAFFGQGTRLTVV.